The sequence of this T cell receptor (beta chain) was determined in a study of OX40 agonist ivuxolimab in advanced cancers. Describing the broader study: Ivuxolimab, which targeted the costimulatory receptor OX40 (CD134), was an agonistic, fully human IgG2 monoclonal antibody. Of the approximately 50 dose-escalation patients, hepatocellular carcinoma was present in about 20, melanoma in roughly 15, renal cell carcinoma in 9 and head and neck cancer in 9. Intravenous ivuxolimab was administered to patients every 2 weeks at six dose levels: 0.01, 0.1, 0.3, 1.5, 3 and 10 mg/kg. The paper reports the monotherapy dose-escalation portion (N ≈ 50 patients) of the phase I ivuxolimab trial. A male proportion of roughly 80% and a mean age of approximately 62 years, ranging from roughly 23 to 85, were recorded for the dose-escalation cohort. Patients were allowed to have had prior anti-PD-1, anti-PD-L1 or anti-CTLA-4 therapy, and around two fifths of the dose-escalation patients had been treated with checkpoint inhibitors. The purpose of peripheral TCRbeta sequencing was to test whether ivuxolimab changed TCR sequence diversity and led to clonal T-cell expansion. Partial responses were achieved by three dose-escalation patients, of whom one had hepatocellular carcinoma and two had cutaneous melanoma. Results and caveats for the whole study, not just this receptor: Low levels of normalized T-cell clonal expansion were also seen in some patients who did not respond. The antigen specificity of the clonally expanded peripheral T cells was not determined. On average, CD8+ T cells showed more expanded clones than CD4+ T cells after ivuxolimab. In the 0.1-3.0 mg/kg groups, partial responders were among the patients with the lowest normalized peripheral clonal expansion, particularly in CD8+ T cells. At doses of 0.1 to 3.0 mg/kg, clonal expansion of both CD4+ and CD8+ T cells in blood was seen between baseline and week 6.

Worth noting for this clone: The specificity of this receptor is unknown. Per-nucleotide qualities are absent, and no much larger clonotype sits a single base away.

Genomic DNA was extracted from sorted cells for sequencing of the TCRbeta CDR3 region. TCRbeta CDR3 regions were sequenced using the immunoSEQ Assay. Imported from immuneACCESS, the table was reduced by TCRdb to in-frame sequences with V and J called. These copies leave out some clones; in studies compared against another copy, an unresolved V gene accounts for under half, and the cause of the remainder is not known. This sample lists approximately 91,000 clones; around 87% were detected once. Jointly, the top ten make up roughly 4.5% of the sample. The trial excluded patients who had a history of autoimmune disease or who were on systemic immunosuppression. In every dose cohort, peripheral blood was drawn for TCR sequencing at baseline, cycle 4 day 1, and cycle 7 day 1. The samples were drawn from a first-in-human, open-label, multicenter phase I dose-escalation trial of ivuxolimab. Adults with locally advanced or metastatic melanoma, renal cell, hepatocellular, or head and neck squamous cell carcinoma were enrolled in the trial. Before TCR sequencing, CD4+ T cells and CD8+ T cells from peripheral blood were sorted into separate populations.

A distance of 17 bases separates the germline ends of V and J, which lose 5 bases and 3 bases respectively. CDR1 and CDR2 were assigned from the germline V gene as SGHRS and YFSETQ. Measured from the cysteine to the phenylalanine, the CDR3 is 15 residues long. CDR3 DNA only is kept here, 45 bases in frame from base 1. This receptor was taken from an adult with an advanced solid tumor such as melanoma, head and neck, liver or kidney cancer. The chain is made from TRBV5-1 and TRBJ2-5, with a weak D call of TRBD1 (6 bases match). Source: CD4+ or CD8+ T cells sorted from blood, taken in a trial of the OX40 agonist ivuxolimab. The nucleotides are TGCGCCAGCAGTATGGTGGGGGCAGATAAAGAGACCCAGTACTTC. Its protein is CASSMVGADKETQYF.